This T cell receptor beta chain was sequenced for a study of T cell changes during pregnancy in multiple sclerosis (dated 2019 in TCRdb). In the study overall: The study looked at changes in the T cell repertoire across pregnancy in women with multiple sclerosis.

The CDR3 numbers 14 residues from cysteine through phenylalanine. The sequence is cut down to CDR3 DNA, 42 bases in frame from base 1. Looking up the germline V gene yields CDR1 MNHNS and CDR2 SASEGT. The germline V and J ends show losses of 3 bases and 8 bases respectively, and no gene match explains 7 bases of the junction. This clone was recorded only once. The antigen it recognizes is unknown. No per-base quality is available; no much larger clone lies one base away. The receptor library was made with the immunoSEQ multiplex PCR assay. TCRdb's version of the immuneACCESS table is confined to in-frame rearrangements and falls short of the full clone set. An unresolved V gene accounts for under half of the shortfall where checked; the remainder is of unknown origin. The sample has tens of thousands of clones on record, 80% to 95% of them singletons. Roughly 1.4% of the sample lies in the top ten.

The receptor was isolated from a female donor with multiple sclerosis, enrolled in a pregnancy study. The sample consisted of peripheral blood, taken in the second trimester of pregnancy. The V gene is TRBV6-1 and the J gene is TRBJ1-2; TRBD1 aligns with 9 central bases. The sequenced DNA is TGTGCCAGCAGTGACCTACAGGGGGCAGGGGGCTACACCTTC. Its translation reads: CASSDLQGAGGYTF.